This T cell receptor (beta chain) was sequenced during a study of CD8 T cells in Susac syndrome. Random-hexamer reverse transcription was applied to roughly 0.5 to 1 ug RNA. A multiplex approach, immunoSEQ multiplex PCR, amplified TCR beta CDR3 across 54 Vbeta and 13 Jbeta. MiXCR, run by TCRdb on the immunoSEQ multiplex PCR reads, gives a single entry per CDR3 protein. There are some 220,000 distinct CDR3 sequences in the sample; 95% occur only once, and 0.095% lies in the top ten. Blood CD8+ and CD4+ T cells underwent high-throughput TCR beta sequencing. The multiple sclerosis control group comprised treatment-naive patients with stable or active relapsing-remitting disease. Negative isolation was used for CD8+ and CD4+ T cells, and FACS enrichment was applied to TEMRA cells. V dropped 2 bases and J dropped 4 bases, with 11 bases sitting between them. Germline V gene data show CDR1 as DFQATT and CDR2 as SNEGSKA (reference sequence). There are 13 residues in the CDR3.

Sequenced input: CD4+ T cells from PBMCs. The sequence came from a human donor with multiple sclerosis. The genes are TRBV20-1 and TRBJ1-1; TRBD1 might be the D (5 bases). The CDR3 region has the DNA TGCAGTGCTAGAAATTGGGGGAGCACTGAAGCTTTCTTT. Protein: CSARNWGSTEAFF.